These 9 T cell receptor beta chains were all obtained from the same sample, sequenced in a study of blood T cell repertoires in COVID-19. TCRdb's copy holds only in-frame clones and misses some; the assay was immunoSEQ multiplex PCR. The repertoire has 300,000 to 400,000 clones, more than 70% of them found once; the top ten carry 6% to 8%. The sample comprised peripheral blood. These receptors all stem from a woman aged 70-85 years with COVID-19, enrolled during active disease.

The V call is TRBV7-3, the J call TRBJ1-2, with D possibly matching TRBD1 (5 bases). CDR1 is SGHTA and CDR2 is FQGTGA in the germline V gene. This CDR3 is built from 12 residues. Trimming left V 5 bases short and J 10 bases short, with 14 bases between. In DNA, the CDR3 is TGTGCCAGCAGCCCCCGGAAGGGGATCTACACCTTC. Its translation is CASSPRKGIYTF.

This chain uses TRBV2 with TRBJ2-5, with D unclear. The CDR3 loop spans 12 amino acids. Trimming shortened V by 3 bases and J by 5 bases, and 7 bases separated the two germline ends. CDR1 is SNHLY, CDR2 FYNNEI, per germline. DNA of the CDR3: TGTGCCAGCAGTGATAACAGTGAGACCCAGTACTTC. Its protein product is CASSDNSETQYF.

The genes are TRBV12-5 and TRBJ1-5, with D tentatively TRBD1 (6 bases). In germline, CDR1 is LGHNT, CDR2 FRNRAP. This CDR3 spans 19 amino acids. Trimming took off 0 bases at V and 2 bases at J, with 20 bases between the two ends. CDR3 in amino acids: CASGLVLGRQDAGNQPQHF. The CDR3 nucleotides read TGTGCTAGTGGTTTGGTACTTGGCAGACAGGACGCAGGCAATCAGCCCCAGCATTTT.

The genes are TRBV6-2 or TRBV6-3 and TRBJ2-7; 7 bases line up with TRBD2. Germline V gene data show CDR1 as MNHEY and CDR2 as SVGEGT. There are 15 residues in the CDR3. The V gene end was trimmed by 0 bases and the J gene end by 2 bases; junction bases not matched to a gene: 4. The CDR3 sequence is CASSYSTSPTYEQYF. CDR3 DNA sequence: TGTGCCAGCAGTTACTCGACTAGCCCTACCTACGAGCAGTACTTC.

The chain has TRBV30 and TRBJ1-1; unclear D gene. Trimming took 6 bases from V and 1 from J, leaving 9 bases between them. The CDR3 consists of 12 residues. CDR1 is GTSNPN, CDR2 SVGIG, per germline (reference sequence). The CDR3 DNA reads as TGTGCCTGTTTACGGTCGAACACTGAAGCTTTCTTT. Its translation is CACLRSNTEAFF.

This clone showed up just a few times. The rearrangement links TRBV5-6 to TRBJ1-2; D unresolved. The CDR3 length is 14 residues. V was shortened by 4 bases and J by 4 bases, with 14 bases between the two germline ends. The germline gives CDR1 SGHDT, CDR2 YYEEEE. The CDR3 DNA reads as TGTGCCAGCAGCCCAATGACGGACTTCTATGGCTACACCTTC. This encodes CASSPMTDFYGYTF.

The chain has TRBV21-1 and TRBJ1-1; TRBD1, the D gene given by the table, was not confirmed from the DNA. TRBV21-1 is annotated as a pseudogene. This CDR3 contains 13 residues. The CDR3 reads CATGQGTLTEAFF. In nucleotides, the CDR3 is TGTGCCACCGGACAGGGGACCCTCACTGAAGCTTTCTTT.

The chain carries TRBV9 and TRBJ2-2; D might be TRBD1 (7 bases). CDR1 SGDLS and CDR2 YYNGEE come from the germline V gene. This CDR3 has 15 amino acids. V lost 1 base to trimming and J lost 3 bases, with 10 bases between them. The CDR3 here is CASSVTGEDTGELFF. Written as DNA, the CDR3 is TGTGCCAGCAGCGTAACAGGGGAGGACACCGGGGAGCTGTTTTTT.

A remark on this clone: Other DNA sequences within the sample encode an identical CDR3. The J gene is TRBJ1-4, the V gene TRBV12-3 or TRBV12-4; D unresolved. Trimming took off 3 bases at V and 8 bases at J, with 4 bases between the two ends. The CDR3 covers 11 residues. For the CDR3, the DNA is TGTGCCAGCAGTTTCGGGGAAAAACTGTTTTTT. This gives the protein CASSFGEKLFF.